The 5 T cell receptor beta chains below come from one sample, sequenced in a study of blood T cell repertoires in COVID-19. Some clones are missing from TCRdb's copy, which holds only in-frame ones; the method was immunoSEQ multiplex PCR. The sample shows approximately 150,000 clones, roughly 80% of them seen only once. The sequencing input was PBMCs or T cells enriched from blood (not recorded which). These receptors all come from a woman aged 50 to 60 who had recovered from COVID-19.

The chain joins TRBV3-1 (or the pseudogene TRBV3-2) to TRBJ1-1; possible D gene TRBD1, 5 bases. Trimming removed 1 base at V and 4 bases at J, with 13 bases between. The CDR3 is made up of 15 amino acids. Germline CDR1 LGHDT, CDR2 YNNKEL (reference sequence). The CDR3 sequence: CASSQAGGSGTEAFF. As DNA, the CDR3 is TGTGCCAGCAGCCAAGCGGGGGGTAGTGGCACTGAAGCTTTCTTT.

The chain employs TRBV11-2 and TRBJ2-7; D may be TRBD1 (5 bases). Trimming stripped 0 bases from V and 3 bases from J, with 12 bases between. Germline CDR1 is SGHAT and CDR2 is FQNNGV. This CDR3 has 15 residues. The CDR3 sequence: CASSLDWGQGYEQYF. CDR3 DNA sequence: TGTGCCAGCAGCTTAGACTGGGGTCAGGGCTACGAGCAGTACTTC.

The chain has TRBV7-3 and TRBJ2-1; the match to TRBD2 covers 13 bases. CDR1 SGHTA and CDR2 FQGTGA come from the germline V gene. The CDR3 spans 15 residues. V shed 7 bases, J shed 4 bases, and the junction held 4 bases outside the gene matches. CDR3 nucleotides: TGTGCCAGCACCTTGACTAGCGGGGGGTACAATGAGCAGTTCTTC. This encodes CASTLTSGGYNEQFF.

The CDR3 nucleotides are TGTGCCAGTAGTGAACAGATCTCTGGAAACACCATATATTTT. Translation gives CASSEQISGNTIYF. The rearrangement joins TRBV19 to TRBJ1-3; D is unclear. CDR1 is LNHDA and CDR2 is SQIVND in the germline V gene (reference sequence). CDR3 length equals 14 residues. The V and J ends lost 5 bases and 0 bases respectively, with 8 bases between them.

The chain links TRBV5-1 to TRBJ2-3, with 12 bases fitting TRBD1. Germline loops: CDR1 SGHRS, CDR2 YFSETQ. V trimming: 4 bases; J trimming: 5 bases; junction bases outside the gene matches: 8. The CDR3 has 16 residues. The CDR3 nucleotides read TGCGCCAGCAGCCGTACCGGGACAGGGGGCGTAGATACGCAGTATTTT. This gives the protein CASSRTGTGGVDTQYF.